This T cell receptor beta chain was identified in a study of blood T cell repertoires in COVID-19. In the study overall: There were acute and convalescent COVID-19 samples, and they came from the United States, Italy and Spain.

Assay: immunoSEQ multiplex PCR; the TCRdb copy retains only in-frame clones and omits some. The sample holds roughly 190,000 clones; about 85% are singletons and the top ten take around 1.2%. Germline V gives CDR1 LGHDT, CDR2 YNNKEL (reference sequence). V dropped 5 bases and J dropped 8 bases, with 10 bases sitting between them. This CDR3 is 12 amino acids long. The chain uses TRBV3-1 (or the pseudogene TRBV3-2) and TRBJ1-5; D call uncertain. Material: peripheral blood. The clonotype was recovered from a young man with acute or convalescent COVID-19. This chain's CDR3 is CASSNLGEPQHF. The CDR3 DNA sequence: TGTGCCAGCAGCAACCTCGGAGAGCCCCAGCATTTT.